The 24 T cell receptor beta chains below were found in one sample sequenced in a study of shared clonotypes between healthy human individuals. Data came from immunoSEQ multiplex PCR; TCRdb stores just in-frame clones and leaves some out. The sample consists of 2 million to 3 million clones, around 90% of them appearing once. The sample consisted of naive CD4+ T cells sorted from blood. Subset indicated: CD45RA+ positively selected. The receptors stem from a man younger than 35 in good health.

This sequence joins TRBV30 and TRBJ1-5, with 7 bases fitting TRBD1. CDR3 length equals 14 residues. The V segment lost 3 bases and the J segment 7 bases; nucleotides outside the gene matches: 9. CDR1 is GTSNPN, CDR2 SVGIG, per germline (reference sequence). The DNA for the CDR3 is TGTGCCTGGAGCCCGCGAGGGGGCTCACAGCCCCAGCATTTT. Translating it yields CAWSPRGGSQPQHF.

The chain employs TRBV19 and TRBJ1-6; 7 nucleotides line up with TRBD1. With V trimmed by 7 bases and J by 0 bases, 3 bases remained unmatched. In germline, CDR1 is LNHDA, CDR2 SQIVND (reference sequence). The CDR3 length is 15 residues. The CDR3 loop is CASMGQSSYNSPLHF. For the CDR3, the DNA is TGTGCCAGTATGGGACAGAGCTCCTATAATTCACCCCTCCACTTT.

This chain connects TRBV5-4 to TRBJ2-3; 7 bases match TRBD2. The germline V gene has CDR1 SGHNT and CDR2 YYREEE (reference sequence). Losses at the gene ends were 4 bases for V and 2 bases for J; bases not matched to a gene: 10. This CDR3 has 16 amino acids. The CDR3 bases are TGTGCCAGCAGCCTAGCCCCCGGGACTATCACAGATACGCAGTATTTT. Encoded protein: CASSLAPGTITDTQYF.

The rearrangement uses TRBV4-1 and TRBJ2-2; D not resolved. V was shortened by 0 bases and J by 6 bases, with 8 bases between the two germline ends. The germline V gene has CDR1 MGHRA and CDR2 YSYEKL. The CDR3 is made up of 14 amino acids. The CDR3 DNA is TGCGCCAGCAGCCAAGATCCCCCACCCGGGGAGCTGTTTTTT. Protein sequence: CASSQDPPPGELFF.

This rearrangement joins TRBV2 to TRBJ2-3; a possible D gene is TRBD1 (5 bases). This CDR3 has 13 amino acids. Trimming stripped 6 bases from V and 1 base from J, with 8 bases between. In germline, CDR1 is SNHLY, CDR2 FYNNEI. DNA for the CDR3: TGTGCCAGCAGCACACAGGGCACAGATACGCAGTATTTT. This translates into CASSTQGTDTQYF.

V gene TRBV11-2 combines with J gene TRBJ2-5, with D possibly being TRBD1 (6 bases). Germline loops: CDR1 SGHAT, CDR2 FQNNGV. Between the trimmed V and J ends, which lost 5 bases and 4 bases, there was a span of 17 bases. CDR3 length: 15 residues. CDR3 loop: CASSPGTLRGETQYF. DNA of the CDR3: TGTGCCAGCAGCCCCGGGACACTCCGTGGAGAGACCCAGTACTTC.

V is TRBV6-1 and J is TRBJ1-6; D uncertain. Germline CDR1 reads MNHNS; CDR2 reads SASEGT. The CDR3 spans 14 residues. Trimming took off 11 bases at V and 8 bases at J, with 19 bases between the two ends. The CDR3 here is CAYKGNEVYSPLHF. The CDR3 DNA reads TGTGCCTATAAGGGAAACGAAGTATATTCACCCCTCCACTTT.

The chain links TRBV5-6 to TRBJ2-5; 8 bases are a match to TRBD1. Trimming cost V 5 bases and J 2 bases; bases outside gene matches: 2. This CDR3 is 13 amino acids long. Germline V gene data show CDR1 as SGHDT and CDR2 as YYEEEE. The CDR3 loop reads CASRQGVQETQYF. CDR3 sequence (DNA): TGTGCCAGCAGACAGGGGGTGCAAGAGACCCAGTACTTC.

The chain joins TRBV27 to TRBJ2-6; 11 bases agree with TRBD2. The CDR3 loop spans 21 amino acids. V gave up 5 bases and J gave up 4 bases; unmatched junction bases: 19. CDR1 and CDR2 (germline): MNHEY, SMNVEV (reference sequence). The CDR3 DNA sequence: TGTGCCAGCAGTCCGATACTCCTTATAGCGGGAGGGCCGACCGGGGCCAACGTCCTGACTTTC. Encoded protein: CASSPILLIAGGPTGANVLTF.

This clone has only one observation. This chain links TRBV11-2 with TRBJ2-5; 13 positions match TRBD2. Germline trimming cut 5 bases from V and 5 bases from J; bases unmatched to any gene: 11. The CDR3 runs to 17 residues. Germline loops: CDR1 SGHAT, CDR2 FQNNGV. DNA for the CDR3: TGTGCCAGCAGCCCTTCCCGACTAGCGGGAGGTCAGGAGACCCAGTACTTC. This encodes CASSPSRLAGGQETQYF.

Points on this clone: The sample holds other DNA sequences that translate to the same CDR3. V gene TRBV30 combines with J gene TRBJ2-7; D remains ambiguous. Germline V gene lookup returns CDR1 GTSNPN and CDR2 SVGIG (reference sequence). The V end lost 6 bases, the J end lost 4 bases, and 7 bases lay between the germline ends. CDR3 length: 10 amino acids. CDR3 DNA sequence: TGTGCCTGTGGTTCTTACGAGCAGTACTTC. This codes for CACGSYEQYF. The full variable domain, rest sourced from reference TRBV30 and TRBJ2-7, is SQTIHQWPATLVQPVGSPLSLECTVEGTSNPNLYWYRQAAGRGLQLLFYSVGIGQISSEVPQNLSASRPQDRQFILSSKKLLLSDSGFYLCACGSYEQYFGPGTRLTVT.

Notes on this clone: Other nucleotide sequences in the sample specify the same CDR3. V is TRBV18 and J is TRBJ1-1; D not certain. The V end lost 0 bases, the J end lost 0 bases, and 5 bases lay between the germline ends. The CDR3 is 14 residues long. Germline V gene sequence: CDR1 KGHSH, CDR2 LQKENI. The CDR3 region is CASSPPGLNTEAFF. CDR3 coding DNA: TGTGCCAGCTCACCACCGGGGTTGAACACTGAAGCTTTCTTT.

The chain uses TRBV6-1 and TRBJ1-4; tentatively, D is TRBD1 (6 bases). Per the germline V gene, CDR1 is MNHNS and CDR2 is SASEGT. V gave up 11 bases and J gave up 5 bases, with 9 bases separating them. The CDR3 consists of 11 residues. CDR3: CAGGRNEKLFF. In DNA, the CDR3 is TGTGCCGGGGGCAGGAATGAAAAACTGTTTTTT.

Of note for this clone: Other DNA sequences in the sample encode the same CDR3. The V and J genes are TRBV7-9 and TRBJ2-2; the D is unclear. This CDR3 contains 14 residues. Germline CDR1 SEHNR, CDR2 FQNEAQ (reference sequence). Deletions cut 0 bases from V and 2 bases from J, with 4 bases between. CDR3 protein: CASSLAENTGELFF. The CDR3, as DNA: TGTGCCAGCAGCTTAGCAGAAAACACCGGGGAGCTGTTTTTT.

V usage is TRBV4-1 and J usage is TRBJ2-1; 9 nucleotides line up with TRBD2. CDR1 MGHRA and CDR2 YSYEKL come from the germline V gene. This CDR3 region has 17 residues. The V and J ends lost 1 base and 6 bases, in that order; junction bases with no gene match: 10. The CDR3 bases are TGCGCCAGCAGCCAAGCCGTTTCAGCGGGAGGTACCAATGAGCAGTTCTTC. As protein: CASSQAVSAGGTNEQFF.

V gene TRBV28 combines with J gene TRBJ1-1, with TRBD1 identical over 7 bases. J gave up 0 bases and V 2 bases, and 3 bases lay outside the gene matches. The CDR3 spans 15 residues. Germline CDR1 reads MDHEN; CDR2 reads SYDVKM. The DNA of the CDR3 is TGTGCCAGCAGTTTAGGGAGGGGGCTGAACACTGAAGCTTTCTTT. Amino acids: CASSLGRGLNTEAFF.

J is TRBJ1-4 and V is TRBV5-6; 10 bases agree with TRBD1. Germline V gives CDR1 SGHDT, CDR2 YYEEEE. The trim removed 3 bases at V and 4 bases at J, leaving 6 bases unmatched. The CDR3 contains 16 residues. CDR3 DNA: TGTGCCAGCAGCTCCAGACAGGGGGCGGGTAATGAAAAACTGTTTTTT. Its translation is CASSSRQGAGNEKLFF. The complete variable domain, with remaining parts taken from reference TRBV5-6 and TRBJ1-4, reads DAGVTQSPTHLIKTRGQQVTLRCSPKSGHDTVSWYQQALGQGPQFIFQYYEEEERQRGNFPDRFSGHQFPNYSSELNVNALLLGDSALYLCASSSRQGAGNEKLFFGSGTQLSVL.

The chain couples TRBV10-3 to TRBJ2-1; either TRBD1 or TRBD2 may supply D (6 bases each). V was clipped by 0 bases and J by 6 bases, with 15 bases between them. CDR3 size: 16 residues. Germline CDR1 is ENHRY and CDR2 is SYGVKD. DNA of the CDR3: TGTGCCATCAGTGAGTCTGGGGGGCCCTCGGGCAATGAGCAGTTCTTC. This sequence encodes CAISESGGPSGNEQFF.

In its sample, this clone was seen once. The chain links TRBV10-1 to TRBJ1-1; D may be TRBD1 (5 bases). Deletions cut 5 bases from V and 5 bases from J, with 27 bases between. Per the germline V gene, CDR1 is WNHNN and CDR2 is SYGVQD (reference sequence). This CDR3 comprises 18 residues. CDR3: CASSQILYMGGGCTEAFF. CDR3 coding DNA: TGCGCCAGCAGTCAAATACTTTACATGGGGGGGGGATGTACTGAAGCTTTCTTT.

The chain recombines TRBV2 with TRBJ1-4, with D uncertain. Germline V gives CDR1 SNHLY, CDR2 FYNNEI. This CDR3 is 16 amino acids long. The V end was cut by 8 bases, the J end by 0 bases, with 16 bases between. The CDR3 DNA follows: TGTGCCAGCGTCCGGTGGGGAGCTGCAACTAATGAAAAACTGTTTTTT. This sequence encodes CASVRWGAATNEKLFF.

This chain connects TRBV2 to TRBJ2-2, with D hard to call. Germline V gene lookup returns CDR1 SNHLY and CDR2 FYNNEI. V shed 4 bases and J shed 3 bases, with 12 bases lying between them. CDR3 size: 15 residues. The CDR3 here is CASSVGRLYTGELFF. The CDR3 DNA reads as TGTGCCAGCAGTGTTGGTAGGCTCTACACCGGGGAGCTGTTTTTT.

This chain joins TRBV6-1 and TRBJ2-1; a possible D gene is TRBD2 (6 bases). The germline V and J ends were trimmed by 3 bases and 2 bases, with 8 bases remaining between them. This CDR3 is 14 amino acids long. The germline CDR1 and CDR2 sequences are MNHNS and SASEGT. The chain's CDR3 is CASSDGSPYNEQFF. CDR3 nucleotide sequence: TGTGCCAGCAGTGACGGGAGTCCCTACAATGAGCAGTTCTTC.

In nucleotides, the CDR3 is TGTGCCAGCAGTTACCTGGGGCAAGTTCAATATTATGGCTACACCTTC. This encodes CASSYLGQVQYYGYTF. This sequence joins TRBV6-6 and TRBJ1-2, with D possibly matching TRBD1 (5 bases). CDR1 and CDR2 from the germline V gene are MNHNY and SVGAGI (reference sequence). With 2 bases removed from V and 5 bases from J, the gap between germline ends came to 18 bases. The CDR3 has 16 amino acids.

The V and J genes are TRBV30 and TRBJ2-2, with TRBD1 identical over 9 bases. Trimming removed 5 bases from V and 6 bases from J; junction bases left unmatched: 13. Per the germline V gene, CDR1 is GTSNPN and CDR2 is SVGIG (reference sequence). This CDR3 is 16 amino acids long. The CDR3 region has the DNA TGTGCCTGGTCCGAACCGGGGACAGGGTTTGCCGGGGAGCTGTTTTTT. Its translation: CAWSEPGTGFAGELFF.